This passage covers 22 T cell receptor beta chains from one sample sequenced in a study of cytomegalovirus exposure and HLA in healthy donors. The PCR had 60 Vbeta and 13 Jbeta primers. Method: immunoSEQ multiplex PCR; TCRdb's copy keeps in-frame clones and lacks some. Here the sample spans about 38,000 clones, 66% being singletons. The source material was PBMCs. The receptors originated from a man aged 45-60 years in good health and CMV-seropositive.

This clone showed up just a few times. The chain has TRBV5-1 and TRBJ2-7, with 7 bases fitting TRBD1. V trimming: 0 bases; J trimming: 2 bases; junction bases outside the gene matches: 2. In germline, CDR1 is SGHRS, CDR2 YFSETQ. The CDR3 is 14 amino acids. For the CDR3, the DNA is TGCGCCAGCAGCTTGGACAGGGGCCCCTACGAGCAGTACTTC. Translating gives CASSLDRGPYEQYF.

The rearrangement links TRBV5-1 to TRBJ2-1; D is perhaps TRBD2 (5 bases). Germline V lookup: CDR1 SGHRS, CDR2 YFSETQ. This CDR3 has 13 residues. The V end lost 4 bases, the J end lost 10 bases, and 15 bases lay between the germline ends. CDR3 nucleotide sequence: TGCGCCAGCAGCCTGTGGGAGCGCAGGGAGCAGTTCTTC. Translated: CASSLWERREQFF.

The chain joins TRBV7-9 to TRBJ2-7; TRBD1 aligns across 7 bases. Germline CDR1 is SEHNR and CDR2 is FQNEAQ (reference sequence). This CDR3 is built from 12 residues. J lost 7 bases, V lost 5 bases, and 5 bases had no gene match. The CDR3 DNA is TGTGCCAGCAGCCAGGGGGTCGGGGAGCAGTACTTC. This gives the protein CASSQGVGEQYF. Together with reference TRBV7-9 and TRBJ2-7, the CDR3 gives the full variable domain: DTGVSQNPRHKITKRGQNVTFRCDPISEHNRLYWYRQTLGQGPEFLTYFQNEAQLEKSRLLSDRFSAERPKGSFSTLEIQRTEQGDSAMYLCASSQGVGEQYFGPGTRLTVT.

The CDR3 region is CASSSGLSTDTQYF. In nucleotides, the CDR3 is TGTGCCAGCAGCTCGGGACTCAGCACAGATACGCAGTATTTT. V gene TRBV7-7 combines with J gene TRBJ2-3, with D tentatively TRBD2 (6 bases). The CDR3 spans 14 residues. V was pared by 4 bases and J by 0 bases, with 8 bases between. The germline CDR1 and CDR2 sequences are SSHAT and FNYEAQ (reference sequence).

The chain joins TRBV28 to TRBJ2-1; 9 nucleotides align to TRBD2. The CDR3 totals 14 residues. With 6 bases clipped from V and 6 bases from J, the junction kept 6 bases outside the gene matches. Per germline, CDR1 MDHEN and CDR2 SYDVKM. The CDR3 coding sequence is TGTGCCAGCAGCCCCAGCGGGGGGCGCAATGAGCAGTTCTTC. Protein: CASSPSGGRNEQFF. The full variable domain, completed using reference TRBV28 and TRBJ2-1, is DVKVTQSSRYLVKRTGEKVFLECVQDMDHENMFWYRQDPGLGLRLIYFSYDVKMKEKGDIPEGYSVSREKKERFSLILESASTNQTSMYLCASSPSGGRNEQFFGPGTRLTVL.

With regard to this clone: Other DNA sequences from this sample encode an identical CDR3 as well. The V call is TRBV5-4, the J call TRBJ1-1; D uncertain. Trimming shortened V by 2 bases and J by 0 bases, and 8 bases separated the two germline ends. Germline lookup yields CDR1 SGHNT and CDR2 YYREEE (reference sequence). This CDR3 is 14 amino acids long. The CDR3 DNA reads TGTGCCAGCAGCTTACAAGGAGTGAACACTGAAGCTTTCTTT. The encoded protein is CASSLQGVNTEAFF.

The rearrangement links TRBV7-3 to TRBJ1-1, with no clear D. Trimming cost V 2 bases and J 1 base, with 5 bases left between them. The CDR3 has 13 amino acids. Germline lookup yields CDR1 SGHTA and CDR2 FQGTGA. The CDR3 spells CASSLQENTEAFF. DNA of the CDR3: TGTGCCAGCAGCTTACAGGAGAACACTGAAGCTTTCTTT.

The chain combines TRBV5-5 with TRBJ1-5; D not resolved. This CDR3 is 16 amino acids long. The germline CDR1 and CDR2 sequences are SGHKS and YYEKEE (reference sequence). The V end lost 4 bases, the J end lost 7 bases, and 21 bases lay between the germline ends. The CDR3 DNA reads as TGTGCCAGCAGCCCCCAGACTAGTTTATCTGGGCAGCCCCAGCATTTT. This translates into CASSPQTSLSGQPQHF.

This clone has at least ten counts. V gene TRBV2 combines with J gene TRBJ1-5, with D maybe TRBD1 (5 bases). This CDR3 is 11 amino acids long. The V end lost 5 bases, the J end lost 11 bases, and 10 bases lay between the germline ends. Germline loops: CDR1 SNHLY, CDR2 FYNNEI. Here the CDR3 reads CASSSSGAQHF. CDR3 DNA sequence: TGTGCCAGCAGTTCCTCGGGGGCCCAGCATTTT.

This chain uses TRBV6-5 with TRBJ1-2; TRBD1 is a possible D gene (5 bases). CDR1 MNHEY and CDR2 SVGAGI come from the germline V gene. V lost 8 bases to trimming and J lost 3 bases, with 13 bases between them. CDR3 length: 13 residues. The CDR3 region has the DNA TGTGCCAGCGGGCGGGGGATAGACTATGGCTACACCTTC. Encoded protein: CASGRGIDYGYTF.

As concerns this clone: Within the sample, other DNA sequences also encode this same CDR3. The chain employs TRBV29-1 and TRBJ1-5, with 8 bases fitting TRBD1. This CDR3 is built from 13 residues. The V gene end was trimmed by 5 bases and the J gene end by 7 bases; junction bases not matched to a gene: 7. Germline CDR1 SQVTM, CDR2 ANQGSEA. DNA of the CDR3: TGCAGCGTTTCACAGGGGGAAGGACAGCCCCAGCATTTT. Protein product: CSVSQGEGQPQHF.

The V and J genes are TRBV30 and TRBJ1-3, with D tentatively TRBD1 (5 bases). This CDR3 spans 12 amino acids. Germline assignment: CDR1 GTSNPN and CDR2 SVGIG (reference sequence). The V gene lost 4 bases and the J gene lost 7 bases, with 11 bases spanning the gap. The CDR3 protein is CAWTTGANTIYF. The CDR3 nucleotides read TGTGCCTGGACTACAGGCGCGAACACCATATATTTT.

This clone was seen a handful of times. The chain is built from TRBV5-4 and TRBJ1-1; TRBD1 aligns across 11 bases. Germline CDR1 and CDR2: SGHNT and YYREEE (reference sequence). The length of the CDR3 is 15 residues. V lost 1 base, J lost 4 bases, and 3 bases stayed unmatched. The CDR3 loop reads CASSLRGTGGTEAFF. The CDR3 coding sequence is TGTGCCAGCAGCTTGAGGGGGACAGGGGGCACTGAAGCTTTCTTT. Drawing the rest from reference TRBV5-4 and TRBJ1-1, the complete variable domain is ETGVTQSPTHLIKTRGQQVTLRCSSQSGHNTVSWYQQALGQGPQFIFQYYREEENGRGNFPPRFSGLQFPNYSSELNVNALELDDSALYLCASSLRGTGGTEAFFGQGTRLTVV.

This sequence joins TRBV7-7 and TRBJ2-1; D gene ambiguous. The CDR3 runs 14 residues. Trimming stripped 0 bases from V and 5 bases from J, with 8 bases between. CDR1 and CDR2 (germline): SSHAT, FNYEAQ (reference sequence). The DNA for the CDR3 is TGTGCCAGCAGCTTAGCGCTAGGAGACAATGAGCAGTTCTTC. Translated: CASSLALGDNEQFF.

This sequence joins TRBV11-2 and TRBJ1-1; D is unclear. Per the germline V gene, CDR1 is SGHAT and CDR2 is FQNNGV. The V gene lost 3 bases and the J gene lost 5 bases, with 7 bases spanning the gap. This CDR3 is built from 12 residues. CDR3 nucleotide sequence: TGTGCCAGCAGCTTCGGGGTAACTGAAGCTTTCTTT. This sequence encodes CASSFGVTEAFF.

Only a few counts were recorded for this clone. CDR3 DNA: TGTGCCAGCAACCGACAGGGATTCTCCTACGAGCAGTACTTC. Protein product: CASNRQGFSYEQYF. The chain joins TRBV6-1 to TRBJ2-7; TRBD1 agrees at 7 bases. Germline loops: CDR1 MNHNS, CDR2 SASEGT. The length of the CDR3 is 14 residues. Trimming cost V 7 bases and J 0 bases; bases outside gene matches: 6.

This clone has only one observation. The chain carries TRBV14 and TRBJ2-5; 7 bases are shared with TRBD1. The germline gives CDR1 SGHDN, CDR2 FVKESK. The CDR3 length is 16 residues. The ends lost 4 bases at V and 1 base at J; junction bases unmatched: 9. The chain's CDR3 is CASSPLWDSFQETQYF. CDR3 nucleotide sequence: TGTGCCAGCAGCCCCCTCTGGGACAGTTTCCAAGAGACCCAGTACTTC.

This clone has a single count. The V gene is TRBV21-1, the J gene TRBJ2-1; the D call of TRBD2 is as the table states it, not checked on the DNA. TRBV21-1 is labeled a pseudogene. The CDR3 is made up of 13 amino acids. The CDR3 reads CASGEGRWNEQFF. Here the CDR3 DNA reads TGTGCCAGCGGGGAGGGCCGGTGGAATGAGCAGTTCTTC.

This rearrangement joins TRBV6-5 to TRBJ1-4; D perhaps matches TRBD1 (5 bases). CDR1 and CDR2 from the germline V gene are MNHEY and SVGAGI. The ends were cut back, 2 bases at V and 7 bases at J, with 14 bases in the middle. The CDR3 is made up of 15 amino acids. CDR3 amino acids: CASSYGVGGGEKLFF. The CDR3 nucleotides read TGTGCCAGCAGTTACGGAGTGGGGGGGGGTGAAAAACTGTTTTTT.

A remark on this clone: The junction and the germline gene differ at one end; a read error may be behind it. V and J are TRBV29-1 and TRBJ2-5; tentative D call: TRBD2 (5 bases). Per germline, CDR1 SQVTM and CDR2 ANQGSEA. The CDR3 totals 12 residues. CDR3 sequence (DNA): TGCAGCGTTGTTAGGGTGGGAGAGGCCCAGTACTTC. Translated, it gives CSVVRVGEAQYF.

CDR3 sequence reads: CASSYGPSGETQYF. CDR3 nucleotide sequence: TGTGCCAGCAGTTATGGTCCCAGCGGGGAGACCCAGTACTTC. The chain uses TRBV6-5 and TRBJ2-5, with D tentatively TRBD2 (6 bases). This CDR3 is built from 14 residues. The germline V gene has CDR1 MNHEY and CDR2 SVGAGI. The ends were cut back, 3 bases at V and 5 bases at J, with 13 bases in the middle.

The rearrangement uses TRBV13 and TRBJ2-1; D is unclear. The CDR3 has 14 amino acids. V was shortened by 0 bases and J by 5 bases, with 8 bases between the two germline ends. Germline CDR1 is PRHDT and CDR2 is FYEKMQ (reference sequence). CDR3 in amino acids: CASSLGQVNNEQFF. CDR3 sequence (DNA): TGTGCCAGCAGCTTAGGGCAGGTTAACAATGAGCAGTTCTTC.